Below are 10 T cell receptor beta chains sequenced from a single sample in a study of prognosis after radiotherapy for stage I lung cancer. Two-round multiplex PCR amplified TCR beta CDR3 from genomic DNA. The first PCR round targeted every TRBV and TRBJ gene with specific primers. TCRdb processed the multiplex PCR reads anew with MiXCR; each CDR3 protein has one entry. The table shows tens of thousands of distinct CDR3 sequences, with about 24% occurring only once. Sequencing was performed on PBMCs, taken before or after stereotactic body radiation therapy (not recorded which). Source of these receptors: a donor of 50 years or more with non-small cell lung cancer.

Ten or more counts support this clonotype. The chain couples TRBV5-1 to TRBJ2-7; D perhaps matches TRBD1 (5 bases). Trimming cost V 0 bases and J 6 bases, with 16 bases left between them. Per germline, CDR1 SGHRS and CDR2 YFSETQ. This CDR3 is built from 15 residues. This CDR3 reads CASSLAQGTYGEQYF. DNA of the CDR3: TGCGCCAGCAGCTTGGCCCAGGGAACGTACGGCGAGCAGTACTTC. The variable domain in full, completed from reference TRBV5-1 and TRBJ2-7, reads KAGVTQTPRYLIKTRGQQVTLSCSPISGHRSVSWYQQTPGQGLQFLFEYFSETQRNKGNFPGRFSGRQFSNSRSEMNVSTLELGDSALYLCASSLAQGTYGEQYFGPGTRLTVT.

Regarding this clonotype: It may be a read error: a sequence one base away is much more abundant. V usage is TRBV20-1 and J usage is TRBJ2-3; D may be TRBD2 (5 bases). V lost 5 bases and J lost 3, with 9 bases in between. Germline CDR1 is DFQATT and CDR2 is SNEGSKA (reference sequence). This CDR3 comprises 12 residues. In nucleotides, the CDR3 is TGCAGTGCTGAGCCGGGGACAGATACGCAGTATTTT. This encodes CSAEPGTDTQYF.

This clonotype was recorded at least ten times. J is TRBJ1-1 and V is TRBV9, with D unresolved. Trimming took off 3 bases at V and 0 bases at J, with 12 bases between the two ends. Germline CDR1 SGDLS, CDR2 YYNGEE. The CDR3 length is 15 residues. CDR3 residues: CASSALDNMNTEAFF. The CDR3 DNA is TGTGCCAGCAGCGCCCTAGACAACATGAACACTGAAGCTTTCTTT.

This clonotype was counted ten times or more. The chain recombines TRBV19 with TRBJ2-5; maybe TRBD2 (5 bases). Germline lookup yields CDR1 LNHDA and CDR2 SQIVND (reference sequence). The CDR3 contains 12 residues. The ends were cut back, 1 base at V and 5 bases at J, with 5 bases in the middle. As DNA, the CDR3 is TGTGCCAGTAGTATAGCGGGGGAGACCCAGTACTTC. It codes for CASSIAGETQYF.

The J gene is TRBJ1-2, the V gene TRBV29-1; D unresolved. CDR3 length equals 13 residues. CDR1 and CDR2 from the germline V gene are SQVTM and ANQGSEA. V was clipped by 4 bases and J by 3 bases, with 12 bases between them. The CDR3 DNA reads TGCAGCGTTGGTTGCCTACGCGACTATGGCTACACCTTC. This codes for CSVGCLRDYGYTF.

This clonotype was detected many times. The J gene is TRBJ1-1, the V gene TRBV5-1; D not certain. CDR1 SGHRS and CDR2 YFSETQ come from the germline V gene. The V end lost 5 bases, the J end lost 1 base, and 15 bases lay between the germline ends. This CDR3 is built from 15 residues. The CDR3 nucleotides are TGCGCCAGCAGGCCCGGGTTCATGGCGAACACTGAAGCTTTCTTT. It is translated as CASRPGFMANTEAFF.

This clonotype appeared many times. CDR3 coding DNA: TGTGCCAGCAGCCAAGGGGCCGCAGAGGGTCCCCAGCATTTT. Translated: CASSQGAAEGPQHF. V is TRBV3-1 and J is TRBJ1-5; D unclear. The CDR3 consists of 14 residues. With 1 base removed from V and 10 bases from J, the gap between germline ends came to 14 bases. CDR1 is LGHDT, CDR2 YNNKEL, per germline (reference sequence). Looking up the rest from reference TRBV3-1 and TRBJ1-5 gives the full variable domain: DTAVSQTPKYLVTQMGNDKSIKCEQNLGHDTMYWYKQDSKKFLKIMFSYNNKELIINETVPNRFSPKSPDKAHLNLHINSLELGDSAVYFCASSQGAAEGPQHFGDGTRLSIL.

This clonotype has ten or more counts. The rearrangement uses TRBV6-5 and TRBJ1-2, with 9 bases aligning to TRBD1. The J segment lost 4 bases and the V segment lost 2 bases, leaving 2 bases of the junction unmatched. CDR3 length: 14 amino acids. Germline V gene data show CDR1 as MNHEY and CDR2 as SVGAGI. CDR3 DNA: TGTGCCAGCAGTTACGAGGGACAGGGCTATGGCTACACCTTC. Protein sequence: CASSYEGQGYGYTF.

This clonotype was seen many times. The chain employs TRBV20-1 and TRBJ1-1; weak D call: TRBD1 (6 bases). CDR1 DFQATT and CDR2 SNEGSKA come from the germline V gene (reference sequence). The CDR3 contains 12 residues. V was trimmed by 5 bases and J by 3 bases, leaving 10 bases between them. DNA for the CDR3: TGCAGTGCTCCGGGACACCACACTGAAGCTTTCTTT. The encoded protein is CSAPGHHTEAFF.

With regard to this clonotype: A single base separates this from a much larger clone, so it may be a read error. The rearrangement uses TRBV6-2 or TRBV6-3 and TRBJ1-1; 7 nucleotides agree with TRBD1. Germline-derived CDR1 and CDR2 are MNHEY and SVGEGT. The CDR3 is 13 amino acids. This CDR3 is CASSEDRNTVAFF. CDR3 DNA: TGTGCCAGCAGTGAGGACAGGAACACTGTAGCTTTCTTT.